The T cell receptor beta chain under discussion was sequenced for a study of blood T cell repertoires in COVID-19. Across the study: Specimens from acute and convalescent COVID-19 originated in the United States, Italy and Spain.

In the original workflow: Quantification of nucleated cells was approximated via reference gene primer amplification. Clones were sequenced by immunoSEQ multiplex PCR, and TCRdb holds only the in-frame ones, with some missing. V and J calls and clone size follow that table, whereas D and trimming were derived from the DNA. This sample has 200,000 to 250,000 clones, with roughly 85% found just once. The CDR3 runs 15 residues. The ends lost 7 bases at V and 4 bases at J; junction bases unmatched: 10. Looked up from germline, CDR1 is SQVTM and CDR2 is ANQGSEA. Sequenced material: peripheral blood. The clonotype was recovered from a woman between 65 and 79 years old with active or convalescent COVID-19. V and J are TRBV29-1 and TRBJ2-3; 11 nucleotides align to TRBD2. The CDR3 region is CSAVAGGPVADTQYF. The CDR3 DNA is TGCAGCGCCGTAGCGGGGGGGCCTGTCGCAGATACGCAGTATTTT.